Shown below are 32 T cell receptor beta chains from a single sample sequenced in a study of human T cells and chemical hapten exposure. Each CDR3 protein gets one entry after TCRdb re-called the RACE reads with MiXCR. The profile covers about 380,000 distinct CDR3 sequences, with more than 5% appearing a single time and about 6% taken by the ten largest. Regarding time point: patch test 2, 6 weeks after DPC sensitization. Noted treatment: therapeutic diphenylcyclopropenone sensitization with weekly scalp DPC. The sequences come from whole blood, collected in connection with sensitization to the hapten diphenylcyclopropenone (DPC). These receptors were obtained from a woman younger than 30 with alopecia areata. Some clones in this sample may be carry-over from other donors' samples.

The rearrangement links TRBV15 to TRBJ2-3; D ambiguous. CDR3 size: 15 residues. Germline values: CDR1 LNHNV, CDR2 YYDKDF (reference sequence). V was pared by 1 base and J by 7 bases, with 15 bases between. Here the CDR3 reads CATSRVTGERYTQYF. The CDR3 coding sequence is TGTGCCACCAGCAGAGTTACGGGCGAGAGGTATACGCAGTATTTT.

The table lists this clonotype with a few counts. V gene TRBV7-2 combines with J gene TRBJ2-3; the D gene is possibly TRBD2 (7 bases). This CDR3 region has 15 residues. V was shortened by 0 bases and J by 5 bases, with 12 bases between the two germline ends. Germline CDR1 reads SGHTA; CDR2 reads FQGNSA. In nucleotides, the CDR3 is TGTGCCAGCAGCTTAGCGTGGGGGGGCCAAGATACGCAGTATTTT. Amino acids: CASSLAWGGQDTQYF. Based on the CDR3 plus reference TRBV7-2 and TRBJ2-3, the full variable domain is GAGVSQSPSNKVTEKGKDVELRCDPISGHTALYWYRQSLGQGLEFLIYFQGNSAPDKSGLPSDRFSAERTGGSVSTLTIQRTQQEDSAVYLCASSLAWGGQDTQYFGPGTRLTVL.

The chain links TRBV29-1 to TRBJ1-1; 7 bases agree with TRBD1. Per germline, CDR1 SQVTM and CDR2 ANQGSEA. J gave up 7 bases and V 2 bases, and 4 bases lay outside the gene matches. The CDR3 is made up of 12 amino acids. CDR3 sequence reads: CSVETGQVEAFF. DNA for the CDR3: TGCAGCGTTGAAACCGGACAGGTTGAAGCTTTCTTT.

This clonotype was detected many times. The chain links TRBV6-2 or TRBV6-3 to TRBJ1-1; no clear D gene. The CDR3 runs 12 residues. The V gene lost 5 bases and the J gene lost 5 bases, with 9 bases spanning the gap. Germline CDR1 reads MNHEY; CDR2 reads SVGEGT. The CDR3 region is CASSRTGTEAFF. CDR3 coding DNA: TGTGCCAGCAGTCGGACGGGGACTGAAGCTTTCTTT.

This clonotype was detected many times. V is TRBV5-6 and J is TRBJ2-3, with unresolved D. The CDR3 covers 15 residues. Per the germline V gene, CDR1 is SGHDT and CDR2 is YYEEEE. Between the trimmed V and J ends, which lost 0 bases and 2 bases, there was a span of 10 bases. The CDR3 DNA is TGTGCCAGCAGCTTGGAGGTAATCCTCACAGATACGCAGTATTTT. Its protein is CASSLEVILTDTQYF.

Regarding this clonotype: At one of its ends the junction is not consistent with the germline gene, which may arise from a read error. The CDR3 DNA reads TGTGCCAGCAGCTTAGGGGGGGCCGGTGAGCTGTTTTTT. Protein product: CASSLGGAGELFF. The V call is TRBV7-2, the J call TRBJ2-2; perhaps D is TRBD1 or TRBD2 (6 bases each). This CDR3 contains 13 residues. Germline lookup yields CDR1 SGHTA and CDR2 FQGNSA.

This clonotype was recorded at least ten times. The chain uses TRBV2 and TRBJ1-1, with D hard to call. Trimming removed 4 bases at V and 5 bases at J, with 17 bases between. The germline V gene encodes CDR1 SNHLY and CDR2 FYNNEI. The CDR3 is 15 amino acids. In nucleotides, the CDR3 is TGTGCCAGCAGTGTTGGAATTACGGTCGGGACTGAAGCTTTCTTT. It codes for CASSVGITVGTEAFF.

This clonotype has more than one count but fewer than ten. The chain recombines TRBV7-2 with TRBJ2-3, with D unresolved. This CDR3 contains 12 residues. Per germline, CDR1 SGHTA and CDR2 FQGNSA. Trimming stripped 4 bases from V and 5 bases from J, with 7 bases between. The CDR3 here is CASSSEGDTQYF. CDR3 sequence (DNA): TGTGCCAGCAGCTCTGAAGGAGATACGCAGTATTTT.

In this sample, this clonotype turned up once. CDR3 sequence: CASRTLWGSTGELFF. Written as DNA, the CDR3 is TGTGCCAGCAGGACCCTGTGGGGTAGCACCGGGGAGCTGTTTTTT. The rearrangement links TRBV2 to TRBJ2-2; D gene ambiguous. The CDR3 loop spans 15 amino acids. The V end lost 6 bases, the J end lost 4 bases, and 15 bases lay between the germline ends. Germline V gives CDR1 SNHLY, CDR2 FYNNEI.

The sample holds many counts of this clonotype. The V gene is TRBV7-2, the J gene TRBJ1-4; no clear D. Between the trimmed V and J ends, which lost 8 bases and 5 bases, there was a span of 12 bases. The CDR3 covers 13 residues. The V gene's germline CDR1 is SGHTA and CDR2 FQGNSA. The CDR3 is CASVRDLNEKLFF. For the CDR3, the DNA is TGTGCCAGCGTCCGGGATCTGAATGAAAAACTGTTTTTT. Drawing the rest from reference TRBV7-2 and TRBJ1-4, the complete variable domain is GAGVSQSPSNKVTEKGKDVELRCDPISGHTALYWYRQSLGQGLEFLIYFQGNSAPDKSGLPSDRFSAERTGGSVSTLTIQRTQQEDSAVYLCASVRDLNEKLFFGSGTQLSVL.

This clonotype appeared a few times. V and J are TRBV9 and TRBJ2-5; TRBD2 matches at 7 bases. Germline values: CDR1 SGDLS, CDR2 YYNGEE. This CDR3 spans 15 amino acids. The trim removed 4 bases at V and 5 bases at J, leaving 11 bases unmatched. This CDR3 reads CASSFRAGRGETQYF. In DNA, the CDR3 is TGTGCCAGCAGCTTCCGAGCGGGGAGAGGGGAGACCCAGTACTTC.

The chain uses TRBV10-3 and TRBJ2-7; no clear D gene. The CDR3 covers 12 residues. Germline CDR1 ENHRY, CDR2 SYGVKD. Trimming shortened V by 2 bases and J by 4 bases, and 6 bases separated the two germline ends. CDR3 residues: CAISEGLYEQYF. CDR3 DNA sequence: TGTGCCATCAGTGAGGGTCTTTACGAGCAGTACTTC.

This clonotype has just a few counts. The chain combines TRBV4-2 with TRBJ2-3, with 7 bases fitting TRBD2. Unmatched junction bases numbered 6, after V lost 1 base and J lost 2 bases. This CDR3 is 16 amino acids long. Germline assignment: CDR1 LGHNA and CDR2 YNFKEQ. CDR3 DNA sequence: TGTGCCAGCAGCCAAGGACAGCGGGGAGTCACAGATACGCAGTATTTT. It yields the protein CASSQGQRGVTDTQYF.

This clonotype was seen a few times. CDR3 DNA sequence: TGTGCCAGCAGTGATGCGGCCACAGATACGCAGTATTTT. Protein: CASSDAATDTQYF. The V and J genes are TRBV6-1 and TRBJ2-3, with D unresolved. This CDR3 is built from 13 residues. Trimming removed 3 bases from V and 2 bases from J, with 6 bases in between. In germline, CDR1 is MNHNS, CDR2 SASEGT.

The rearrangement uses TRBV5-1 and TRBJ2-3; 8 nucleotides line up with TRBD1. The CDR3 spans 17 residues. Germline CDR1 and CDR2: SGHRS and YFSETQ. V lost 0 bases, J lost 3 bases, and 9 bases stayed unmatched. The DNA of the CDR3 is TGCGCCAGCAGCTTGGACGATACAGGGGGTATAACAGATACGCAGTATTTT. It encodes CASSLDDTGGITDTQYF.

The sample holds many counts of this clonotype. V and J are TRBV6-2 or TRBV6-3 and TRBJ1-6; 7 nucleotides line up with TRBD1. Germline V gives CDR1 MNHEY, CDR2 SVGEGT. There are 16 residues in the CDR3. The V and J ends lost 2 bases and 8 bases, in that order; junction bases with no gene match: 9. The CDR3 nucleotides are TGTGCCAGCAGTTACGAGACAGGGAATGGTGATTCACCCCTCCACTTT. Protein product: CASSYETGNGDSPLHF.

This clonotype was seen only a few times. This chain joins TRBV13 and TRBJ2-5; 7 nucleotides match TRBD1. Trimming cost V 5 bases and J 2 bases; bases outside gene matches: 8. The CDR3 has 15 amino acids. From germline, CDR1 is PRHDT and CDR2 FYEKMQ (reference sequence). CDR3: CASSLRQGLQETQYF. In DNA form, the CDR3 reads TGTGCCAGCAGCCTAAGACAGGGCTTGCAAGAGACCCAGTACTTC.

In this sample, this clonotype turned up many times. The chain couples TRBV4-3 to TRBJ2-7; D is possibly TRBD1 (6 bases). The V and J ends lost 1 base and 5 bases respectively, with 15 bases between them. CDR3 length: 15 residues. The germline CDR1 and CDR2 sequences are LGHNA and YSLEER. The CDR3 DNA reads TGCGCCAGCAGCCAAGTTCAGGGGAGAAGCCACGAGCAGTACTTC. Protein sequence: CASSQVQGRSHEQYF.

In its sample, this clonotype was seen a few times. The V and J genes are TRBV5-1 and TRBJ2-1, with 8 bases fitting TRBD2. CDR1 is SGHRS, CDR2 YFSETQ, per germline. After removal of 1 base from V and 8 bases from J, the junction contained 8 bases not matched to a gene. The CDR3 length is 15 residues. The CDR3, as DNA: TGCGCCAGCAGCTTGTTGGACGGGGGGGCGTATGAGCAGTTCTTC. Translation: CASSLLDGGAYEQFF.

Here the CDR3 reads CASSPRLAGGGTDTQYF. The CDR3 nucleotides read TGTGCCAGTAGTCCAAGACTAGCGGGGGGCGGCACAGATACGCAGTATTTT. This chain joins TRBV19 and TRBJ2-3, with TRBD2 identical over 13 bases. Germline V CDR1 and CDR2: LNHDA, SQIVND (reference sequence). V trimming: 5 bases; J trimming: 1 base; junction bases outside the gene matches: 6. The CDR3 consists of 17 residues. Complete variable domain (other parts from reference TRBV19 and TRBJ2-3): DGGITQSPKYLFRKEGQNVTLSCEQNLNHDAMYWYRQDPGQGLRLIYYSQIVNDFQKGDIAEGYSVSREKKESFPLTVTSAQKNPTAFYLCASSPRLAGGGTDTQYFGPGTRLTVL.

This chain joins TRBV6-5 and TRBJ2-7, with D possibly matching TRBD1 (6 bases). The CDR3 sequence is 14 residues long. V gave up 4 bases and J gave up 2 bases, with 12 bases separating them. Germline V lookup: CDR1 MNHEY, CDR2 SVGAGI. This chain's CDR3 is CASSSNDRTYEQYF. The DNA of the CDR3 is TGTGCCAGCAGTTCGAACGACAGGACCTACGAGCAGTACTTC.

This chain connects TRBV20-1 to TRBJ1-3; no firm D call. Germline-derived CDR1 and CDR2 are DFQATT and SNEGSKA (reference sequence). CDR3 size: 12 residues. V was pared by 2 bases and J by 4 bases, with 6 bases between. Here the CDR3 reads CSARLPGNTIYF. CDR3 DNA: TGCAGTGCTAGATTACCGGGAAACACCATATATTTT.

This clonotype was observed at least ten times. V gene TRBV11-1 combines with J gene TRBJ2-5; possibly TRBD2 for D (6 bases). V dropped 7 bases and J dropped 3 bases, with 12 bases sitting between them. The CDR3 is made up of 13 amino acids. Germline CDR1 SGHAT, CDR2 FQDESV (reference sequence). The CDR3 DNA is TGTGCCAGCAAGAATACGGGGGAAGAGACCCAGTACTTC. This encodes CASKNTGEETQYF.

This clonotype has a count of ten or more. V usage is TRBV6-5 and J usage is TRBJ2-7, with 10 bases aligning to TRBD2. The length of the CDR3 is 16 residues. Germline V lookup: CDR1 MNHEY, CDR2 SVGAGI. Trimming at V came to 4 bases and at J to 3 bases, leaving 9 bases not matched to a gene. This CDR3 is CASSSYSSGGGYEQYF. The CDR3, as DNA: TGTGCCAGCAGTTCCTATTCTAGCGGGGGCGGCTACGAGCAGTACTTC.

V and J are TRBV7-9 and TRBJ2-3; 10 nucleotides match TRBD1. In germline, CDR1 is SEHNR, CDR2 FQNEAQ (reference sequence). CDR3 length: 17 residues. V shed 2 bases and J 1 base; nucleotides not matched to a gene: 6. CDR3 coding DNA: TGTGCCAGCAGCTTACATAAAGGGACAGGGGGCACAGATACGCAGTATTTT. This gives the protein CASSLHKGTGGTDTQYF.

The rearrangement uses TRBV12-3 or TRBV12-4 and TRBJ2-7; D may be TRBD1 (6 bases). Trimming removed 2 bases at V and 6 bases at J, with 14 bases between. The CDR3 has 14 amino acids. The CDR3, as DNA: TGTGCCAGCAGTTTATCAGGGGCGCGCGGCGAGCAGTACTTC. Residues: CASSLSGARGEQYF.

This clonotype was picked up a small number of times. DNA for the CDR3: TGTGCCAGCAGCCGCAGGGGGCGCACAGATACGCAGTATTTT. This codes for CASSRRGRTDTQYF. The V and J genes are TRBV3-1 and TRBJ2-3; 8 positions match TRBD1. The germline gives CDR1 LGHDT, CDR2 YNNKEL (reference sequence). The CDR3 consists of 14 residues. With V trimmed by 4 bases and J by 1 base, 1 base remained unmatched.

This clonotype was seen ten or more times. The chain recombines TRBV27 with TRBJ1-6, with TRBD1 matching 9 bases. Trimming at V came to 5 bases and at J to 8 bases, leaving 7 bases not matched to a gene. CDR3 size: 15 residues. Germline assignment: CDR1 MNHEY and CDR2 SMNVEV (reference sequence). CDR3 sequence: CASSMGQGKHSPLHF. The CDR3 DNA follows: TGTGCCAGCAGTATGGGACAGGGCAAACATTCACCCCTCCACTTT.

This clonotype was detected many times. The rearrangement joins TRBV5-6 to TRBJ2-5, with unresolved D. V lost 2 bases, J lost 4 bases, and 15 bases lay in between. The germline V gene encodes CDR1 SGHDT and CDR2 YYEEEE. This CDR3 spans 15 amino acids. The CDR3 protein is CASSLIRASGETQYF. Written as DNA, the CDR3 is TGTGCCAGCAGCTTAATACGGGCGTCAGGAGAGACCCAGTACTTC.

This clonotype was seen repeatedly, ten times or more. The gene calls are TRBV6-6 and TRBJ1-2, with D possibly being TRBD1 (6 bases). This CDR3 is built from 13 residues. Per germline, CDR1 MNHNY and CDR2 SVGAGI (reference sequence). V was trimmed by 2 bases and J by 4 bases, leaving 8 bases between them. CDR3 nucleotides: TGTGCCAGCAGTTACGAGGACAGCTATGGCTACACCTTC. It is translated as CASSYEDSYGYTF.

In its sample, this clonotype was seen many times. This chain connects TRBV12-3 or TRBV12-4 to TRBJ1-2, with 9 bases lining up with TRBD1. The V and J ends lost 4 bases and 9 bases, in that order; junction bases with no gene match: 6. This CDR3 comprises 13 residues. The CDR3 here is CASSWGQGRSYTF. CDR3 DNA: TGTGCCAGCAGTTGGGGACAGGGTAGGAGCTACACCTTC.

This clonotype was counted at least ten times. The chain combines TRBV7-8 with TRBJ2-3, with D possibly being TRBD1 (6 bases). With 7 bases removed from V and 0 bases from J, the gap between germline ends came to 11 bases. The CDR3 has 14 amino acids. The V gene's germline CDR1 is SGHVS and CDR2 FQNEAQ. Written as DNA, the CDR3 is TGTGCCAGCAAACAAGGACAGAGCACAGATACGCAGTATTTT. Translating it yields CASKQGQSTDTQYF.